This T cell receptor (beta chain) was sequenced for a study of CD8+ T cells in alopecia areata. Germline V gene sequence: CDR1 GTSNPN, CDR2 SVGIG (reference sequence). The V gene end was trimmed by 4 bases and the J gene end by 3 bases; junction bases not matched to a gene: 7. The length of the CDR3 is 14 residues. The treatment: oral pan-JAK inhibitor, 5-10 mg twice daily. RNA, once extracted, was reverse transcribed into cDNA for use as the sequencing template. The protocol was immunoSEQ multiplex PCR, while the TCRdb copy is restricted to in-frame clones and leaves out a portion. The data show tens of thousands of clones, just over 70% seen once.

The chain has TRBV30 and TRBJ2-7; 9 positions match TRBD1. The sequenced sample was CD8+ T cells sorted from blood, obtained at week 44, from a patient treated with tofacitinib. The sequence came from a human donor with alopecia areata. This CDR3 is CAWTEGQGDYEQYF. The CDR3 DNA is TGTGCCTGGACAGAGGGACAGGGAGACTACGAGCAGTACTTC.